The clone carrying this TCR beta chain was found a few times. Its matching antigen is unknown. The investigators reverse transcribed all of the isolated RNA, so they sequenced expressed TCRB transcripts. TCRdb's table, derived via immunoSEQ multiplex PCR, lists solely in-frame clones and lacks some. The repertoire holds over 700,000 clones, with about a sixth as singletons. This specimen belongs to a study of beta chain features in type 1 diabetes. Study results and limitations: Shorter TCRB CDR3s, moderately but significantly so, marked every one of the four CD4+ subsets in Type 1 diabetes patients.

The length of the CDR3 is 15 residues. Germline V gene lookup returns CDR1 LNHDA and CDR2 SQIVND (reference sequence). Deletions cut 3 bases from V and 4 bases from J, with 12 bases between. The sample comprised naive CD4+ T cells from blood. The clonotype originates from a woman younger than 35 in good health. V gene TRBV19 combines with J gene TRBJ2-2; D gene ambiguous. In DNA, the CDR3 is TGTGCCAGTAGTATTGGATGGGGTGGCACCGGGGAGCTGTTTTTT. It yields the protein CASSIGWGGTGELFF. Looking up the rest from reference TRBV19 and TRBJ2-2 gives the full variable domain: DGGITQSPKYLFRKEGQNVTLSCEQNLNHDAMYWYRQDPGQGLRLIYYSQIVNDFQKGDIAEGYSVSREKKESFPLTVTSAQKNPTAFYLCASSIGWGGTGELFFGEGSRLTVL.